This is a list of T cell receptor beta chains from one sample in a study of long-term antiretroviral therapy in people with HIV. Here immunoSEQ multiplex PCR was the method, and the copy in TCRdb shows in-frame clones only, minus some. The repertoire includes about 21,000 clones, approximately 86% of them detected once, and roughly 3.8% sits in the top ten. The input for sequencing was unsorted PBMCs, taken 4 years after starting antiretroviral therapy. The receptor set was obtained from a man in his late teens or twenties with HIV. The CDR3 runs from the conserved cysteine through the conserved F or W. D genes are given only for firm matches. The listing skips clone size in some rows; elsewhere it reads once, few, many or a size class.

D gene	clone size	J gene	V gene	CDR3 protein	CDR3 DNA
TRBD1	few	TRBJ1-3	TRBV18	CASLDRGLGNTIYF	TGTGCCAGTTTGGACAGGGGGCTTGGAAACACCATATATTTT
TRBD1	-	TRBJ1-4	TRBV27	CATATGRWEKLFF	TGTGCCACCGCGACAGGGCGGTGGGAAAAACTGTTTTTT
TRBD1	-	TRBJ1-3	TRBV10-3	CAITRDRVYGNTIYF	TGTGCCATCACTCGGGACAGGGTATATGGAAACACCATATATTTT
-	-	TRBJ1-6	TRBV18	CASSPSPRRGSYNSPLHF	TGTGCCAGCTCACCAAGCCCCCGGAGGGGTTCCTATAATTCACCCCTCCACTTT
TRBD2	-	TRBJ2-3	TRBV9	CASSVAKTSGGADTQYF	TGTGCCAGCAGCGTAGCTAAGACTAGCGGGGGGGCAGATACGCAGTATTTT
-	-	TRBJ1-1	TRBV6-1	CASSGWRATEAFF	TGTGCCAGCAGTGGTTGGAGGGCCACTGAAGCTTTCTTT
TRBD2	-	TRBJ2-1	TRBV25-1	CASSLVGTISEQFF	TGTGCCAGCAGCCTTGTAGGGACTATCAGTGAGCAGTTCTTC
-	-	TRBJ2-3	TRBV5-1	CASSSNGWRGSTDTQYF	TGCGCCAGCAGCTCGAACGGTTGGAGGGGGAGCACAGATACGCAGTATTTT
TRBD2	-	TRBJ2-1	TRBV9	CASSSRLATYEQFF	TGTGCCAGCAGCTCGCGACTAGCGACCTATGAGCAGTTCTTC
-	-	TRBJ2-1	TRBV5-1	CASSRQGSGRMDEQFF	TGCGCCAGCAGCCGCCAGGGGAGCGGGCGGATGGATGAGCAGTTCTTC
-	few	TRBJ1-2	TRBV20-1	CSASRLYGYTF	TGCAGTGCTAGTCGGCTCTATGGCTACACCTTC
TRBD1	-	TRBJ2-3	TRBV5-4	CASSPEDRVTDTQYF	TGTGCCAGCAGCCCGGAAGACAGGGTAACAGATACGCAGTATTTT
-	-	TRBJ1-4	TRBV9	CASSNREANEKLFF	TGTGCCAGCAGCAACAGGGAGGCTAATGAAAAACTGTTTTTT
TRBD2	-	TRBJ2-3	TRBV7-9	CASSPRGGTQYF	TGTGCCAGCAGCCCCCGGGGGGGTACGCAGTATTTT
-	-	TRBJ2-2	TRBV11-2	CASSFLRGRSNTGELFF	TGTGCCAGCAGCTTTCTTAGGGGGAGGTCGAACACCGGGGAGCTGTTTTTT
TRBD1	-	TRBJ2-3	TRBV10-3	CAISPTGQPSTDTQYF	TGTGCCATCAGCCCGACAGGGCAGCCTAGCACAGATACGCAGTATTTT
-	-	TRBJ1-1	TRBV25-1	CASSEVTGGNTEAFF	TGTGCCAGCAGTGAAGTGACAGGCGGGAACACTGAAGCTTTCTTT
-	once	TRBJ1-2	TRBV9	CASSLSNYGYTF	TGTGCCAGCAGCCTATCTAACTATGGCTACACCTTC
-	-	TRBJ1-2	TRBV7-9	CASSHAGSYGYTF	TGTGCCAGCAGCCATGCCGGGTCCTATGGCTACACCTTC
-	-	TRBJ1-1	TRBV23-1	CASSQGRRNTEAFF	TGCGCCAGCAGTCAAGGTCGAAGGAACACTGAAGCTTTCTTT
-	-	TRBJ1-2	TRBV7-2	CASSLAREDYGYTF	TGTGCCAGCAGCTTAGCCAGGGAGGACTATGGCTACACCTTC
-	-	TRBJ2-1	TRBV28	CASSSGPQEGQFF	TGTGCCAGCAGTTCCGGTCCTCAGGAGGGGCAGTTCTTC